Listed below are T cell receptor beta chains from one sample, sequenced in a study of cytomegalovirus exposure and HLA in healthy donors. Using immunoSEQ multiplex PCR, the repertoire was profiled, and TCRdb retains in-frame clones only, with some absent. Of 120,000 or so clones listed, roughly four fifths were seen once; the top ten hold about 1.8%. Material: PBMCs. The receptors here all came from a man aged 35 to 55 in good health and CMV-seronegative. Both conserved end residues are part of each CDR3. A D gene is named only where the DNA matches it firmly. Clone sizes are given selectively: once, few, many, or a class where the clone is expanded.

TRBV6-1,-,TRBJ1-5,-,CASSDSRGLGQPQHF,TGTGCCAGCAGTGACTCCAGAGGGCTGGGCCAGCCCCAGCATTTT
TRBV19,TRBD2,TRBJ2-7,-,CASSILLWTSGSSYEQYF,TGTGCCAGTAGTATCCTTCTCTGGACTAGCGGGAGCTCCTACGAGCAGTACTTC
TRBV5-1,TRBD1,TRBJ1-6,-,CASSLRTGMNLPLHF,TGCGCCAGCAGCCTCCGGACAGGGATGAATTTACCCCTCCACTTT
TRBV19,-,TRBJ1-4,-,CASSHSRQSNEKLLF,TGTGCCAGTAGCCATTCCCGACAGTCGAATGAAAAACTGCTTTTT
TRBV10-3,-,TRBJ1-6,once,CAISELWESTNSPLHF,TGTGCCATCAGTGAGTTATGGGAGTCAACCAATTCACCCCTCCACTTT
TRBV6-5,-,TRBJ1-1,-,CASSAGGTEAFF,TGTGCCAGCAGCGCCGGGGGGACTGAAGCTTTCTTT
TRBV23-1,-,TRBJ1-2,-,CASSQGDYGYTF,TGCGCCAGCAGTCAAGGAGACTATGGCTACACCTTC
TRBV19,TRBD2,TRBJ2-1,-,CASSILRGGLNEQFF,TGTGCCAGTAGTATCTTGCGGGGGGGTCTCAATGAGCAGTTCTTC
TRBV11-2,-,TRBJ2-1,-,CASSLKRGEQFF,TGTGCCAGCAGCCTTAAACGGGGTGAGCAGTTCTTC
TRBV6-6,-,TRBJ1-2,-,CASSYYRSTSDGYTF,TGTGCCAGCAGTTATTACCGTTCCACGAGTGATGGCTACACCTTC
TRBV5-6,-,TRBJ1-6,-,CASGKRDTDSPLHF,TGTGCCAGCGGAAAGCGGGACACCGATTCACCCCTCCACTTT
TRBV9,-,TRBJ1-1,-,CASSVGLSGQNTEAFF,TGTGCCAGCAGCGTAGGTCTTTCGGGACAAAACACTGAAGCTTTCTTT
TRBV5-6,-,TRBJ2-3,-,CASSLVPGSTDTQYF,TGTGCCAGCAGCTTGGTCCCAGGGAGCACAGATACGCAGTATTTT
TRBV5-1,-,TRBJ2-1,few,CASSLVAGGGYEQFF,TGCGCCAGCAGCTTGGTGGCAGGGGGAGGATATGAGCAGTTCTTC
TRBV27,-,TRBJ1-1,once,CASSFGRAAFF,TGTGCCAGCAGTTTCGGCAGGGCAGCTTTCTTT
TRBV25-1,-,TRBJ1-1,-,CASTQSPALGRDEAFF,TGTGCCAGCACCCAATCCCCGGCTTTAGGGAGGGACGAAGCTTTCTTT
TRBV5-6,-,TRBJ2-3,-,CASSFEYASTDTQYF,TGTGCCAGCAGCTTCGAGTACGCGAGCACAGATACGCAGTATTTT
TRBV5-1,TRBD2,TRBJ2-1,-,CASSLRTSGGQNEQFF,TGCGCCAGCAGCCTGCGGACTAGCGGGGGCCAAAATGAGCAGTTCTTC
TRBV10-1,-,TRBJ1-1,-,CASRASMNTEAFF,TGCGCCAGCAGAGCCTCCATGAACACTGAAGCTTTCTTT
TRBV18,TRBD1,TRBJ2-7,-,CASSPTGPYEQYF,TGTGCCAGCTCACCGACAGGGCCCTACGAGCAGTACTTC
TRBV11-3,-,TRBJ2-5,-,CASSLGQGSLETQYF,TGTGCCAGCAGCTTAGGGCAGGGGAGTCTAGAGACCCAGTACTTC
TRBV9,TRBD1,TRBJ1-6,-,CASSVQGESPLHF,TGTGCCAGCAGCGTACAGGGGGAGTCACCCCTCCACTTT
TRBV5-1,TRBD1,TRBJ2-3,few,CASSENTGTGTDTQYF,TGCGCCAGCAGCGAGAATACCGGGACAGGCACAGATACGCAGTATTTT
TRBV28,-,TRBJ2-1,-,CASSHGQYNEQFF,TGTGCCAGCAGCCACGGACAGTACAATGAGCAGTTCTTC
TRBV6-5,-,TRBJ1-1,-,CASSSQPLGVTEAFF,TGTGCCAGCAGTTCCCAGCCACTCGGGGTCACTGAAGCTTTCTTT
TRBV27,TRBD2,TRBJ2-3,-,CASSSTTSISTDTQYF,TGTGCCAGCAGTTCGACGACTAGCATAAGCACAGATACGCAGTATTTT
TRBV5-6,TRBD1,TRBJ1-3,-,CASSLAGTGGPGNTIYF,TGTGCCAGCAGCTTGGCGGGGACAGGGGGCCCGGGAAACACCATATATTTT
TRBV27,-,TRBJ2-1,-,CANYQKTGCNEQFF,TGTGCCAATTACCAAAAGACAGGTTGCAATGAGCAGTTCTTC
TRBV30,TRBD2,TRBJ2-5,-,CAWSVLAGSGGTQYF,TGTGCCTGGAGTGTACTGGCAGGTTCGGGAGGGACCCAGTACTTC
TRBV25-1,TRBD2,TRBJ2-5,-,CASSESFESGGRETQYF,TGTGCCAGCAGTGAATCCTTCGAGAGCGGGGGGCGAGAGACCCAGTACTTC
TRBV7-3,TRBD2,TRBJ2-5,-,CASSRTSGRETQYF,TGTGCCAGCAGCAGGACTAGCGGGAGGGAGACCCAGTACTTC
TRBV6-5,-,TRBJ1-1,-,CASSSGDEAFF,TGTGCCAGCAGTTCGGGTGATGAAGCTTTCTTT
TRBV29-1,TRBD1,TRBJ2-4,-,CSVTPGTGSKLAKNIQYF,TGCAGCGTCACACCCGGGACAGGGTCGAAGCTAGCCAAAAACATTCAGTACTTC
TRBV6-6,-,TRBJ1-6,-,CASSYQKGDNSPLHF,TGTGCCAGCAGTTACCAGAAGGGGGATAATTCACCCCTCCACTTT
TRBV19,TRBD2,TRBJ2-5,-,CASSIPFLAGGQETQYF,TGTGCCAGTAGTATCCCCTTTCTAGCGGGGGGCCAAGAGACCCAGTACTTC
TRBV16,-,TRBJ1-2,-,CASSQGALNYGYTF,TGTGCCAGCAGCCAAGGGGCCCTTAACTATGGCTACACCTTC
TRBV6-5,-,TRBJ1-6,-,CASSYSGGNSPLHF,TGTGCCAGCAGTTACTCCGGGGGTAATTCACCCCTCCACTTT
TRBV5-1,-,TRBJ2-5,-,CASKSEETQYF,TGCGCCAGCAAATCAGAAGAGACCCAGTACTTC
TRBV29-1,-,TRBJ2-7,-,CSVGQLPYEQYF,TGCAGCGTAGGACAGCTACCCTACGAGCAGTACTTC
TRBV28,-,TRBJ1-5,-,CASSLIQQPQHF,TGTGCCAGCAGTCTAATCCAACAGCCCCAGCATTTT
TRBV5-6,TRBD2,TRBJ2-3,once,CASTKRGVGDTQYF,TGTGCCAGCACTAAGCGGGGGGTGGGAGATACGCAGTATTTT
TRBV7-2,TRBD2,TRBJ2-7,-,CASSLHAGGQYEQYF,TGTGCCAGCAGCTTGCATGCGGGGGGGCAGTACGAGCAGTACTTC
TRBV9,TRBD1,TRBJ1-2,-,CASSDIPTGTVNYGYTF,TGTGCCAGCAGCGATATACCAACCGGGACAGTCAACTATGGCTACACCTTC
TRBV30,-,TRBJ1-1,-,CAWGGQNTEAFF,TGTGCCTGGGGGGGACAGAACACTGAAGCTTTCTTT
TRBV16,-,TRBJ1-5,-,CASSQSGGNQPQHF,TGTGCCAGCAGCCAATCGGGCGGCAATCAGCCCCAGCATTTT